A single sample gave rise to the 20 T cell receptor beta chains below, sequenced in a study of vaccination and CD4 T cells after COVID-19. The Oncomine TCR Beta short-read assay was what sequenced the DNA obtained from cultured CD4+ T cells. TCRdb analysed the PCR reads with MiXCR anew, one entry per CDR3 protein. The sample shows almost 9,500 distinct CDR3 sequences, approximately 52% of them seen only once. Treatment described: 10-day PBMC culture with coronavirus spike peptide pools or control peptides (ViraFEST assay). No antigen has been assigned to these receptors. The sample was CD4+ T cells from blood, cultured in vitro. The receptors here all came from a human donor who had recovered from COVID-19.

The V call is TRBV6-1, the J call TRBJ1-3; D may be TRBD1 (5 bases). The CDR3 spans 14 residues. Between the trimmed V and J ends, which lost 6 bases and 7 bases, there was a span of 16 bases. Germline CDR1 is MNHNS and CDR2 is SASEGT. The CDR3 sequence is CASSSSGTGNTIYF. CDR3 nucleotides: TGTGCCAGCAGCTCTAGCGGGACCGGGAACACCATATATTTT.

In its sample, this clonotype was seen a few times. The genes are TRBV19 and TRBJ1-2; 9 nucleotides match TRBD1. There are 16 residues in the CDR3. V lost 4 bases to trimming and J lost 5 bases; unmatched junction nucleotides: 11. CDR1 and CDR2 from the germline V gene are LNHDA and SQIVND (reference sequence). This chain's CDR3 is CASSNSGTGRSYGYTF. The CDR3 bases are TGTGCCAGTAGTAACTCCGGGACAGGGAGATCTTATGGCTACACCTTC. Drawing the rest from reference TRBV19 and TRBJ1-2, the complete variable domain is DGGITQSPKYLFRKEGQNVTLSCEQNLNHDAMYWYRQDPGQGLRLIYYSQIVNDFQKGDIAEGYSVSREKKESFPLTVTSAQKNPTAFYLCASSNSGTGRSYGYTFGSGTRLTVV.

The V call is TRBV24-1, the J call TRBJ1-1; no definite D call. The CDR3 totals 13 residues. Trimming cost V 4 bases and J 7 bases, with 12 bases left between them. In germline, CDR1 is KGHDR, CDR2 SFDVKD. The CDR3 DNA is TGTGCCACCAGTGACCCCGGACGGGATGAAGCTTTCTTT. Its translation: CATSDPGRDEAFF.

This clonotype was observed a few times. This chain uses TRBV7-3 with TRBJ1-1, with unresolved D. Germline values: CDR1 SGHTA, CDR2 FQGTGA. CDR3 length equals 14 residues. Trimming took 1 base from V and 4 from J, leaving 10 bases between them. CDR3 residues: CASSLRPTSTEAFF. CDR3 coding DNA: TGTGCCAGCAGCTTAAGGCCTACTTCCACTGAAGCTTTCTTT.

This clonotype was found once. The V and J genes are TRBV19 and TRBJ2-3, with a weak D call TRBD1 (5 bases). The CDR3 is 17 residues long. Germline-derived CDR1 and CDR2 are LNHDA and SQIVND (reference sequence). V was cut by 3 bases and J by 1 base, with 17 bases left in between. For the CDR3, the DNA is TGTGCCAGTAGTATCCTATGGCAGGGCCCTCGCACAGATACGCAGTATTTT. Protein sequence: CASSILWQGPRTDTQYF.

V is TRBV5-1 and J is TRBJ1-2; 10 bases map to TRBD1. The CDR3 totals 14 residues. The germline gives CDR1 SGHRS, CDR2 YFSETQ. V lost 3 bases and J lost 6; bases outside the gene matches: 5. CDR3 sequence (DNA): TGCGCCAGCAGCTACGACAGGGGGCCTGATGGCTACACCTTC. Translating gives CASSYDRGPDGYTF.

This clonotype was observed once. The rearrangement uses TRBV30 and TRBJ2-7, with D possibly matching TRBD1 (6 bases). V lost 4 bases and J 3 bases, leaving 13 bases between the germline ends. The germline gives CDR1 GTSNPN, CDR2 SVGIG (reference sequence). This CDR3 spans 13 amino acids. DNA of the CDR3: TGTGCCTGGACGGTCAGGGGTGGCTACGAGCAGTACTTC. Amino acid sequence: CAWTVRGGYEQYF.

The V call is TRBV7-2, the J call TRBJ2-7; the match to TRBD2 covers 7 bases. Trimming cost V 0 bases and J 6 bases; bases outside gene matches: 8. Germline CDR1 is SGHTA and CDR2 is FQGNSA. CDR3 size: 15 residues. CDR3 sequence (DNA): TGTGCCAGCAGCTTAGCGGGGGGAGGGACCCTCGAGCAGTACTTC. It specifies CASSLAGGGTLEQYF.

The chain links TRBV20-1 to TRBJ1-5; 7 nucleotides match TRBD1. This CDR3 has 14 residues. V gave up 6 bases and J gave up 7 bases; unmatched junction bases: 12. Germline V gives CDR1 DFQATT, CDR2 SNEGSKA (reference sequence). The CDR3 bases are TGCAGTGCCCTACCGTACAGGGGAGACCAGCCCCAGCATTTT. Its protein product is CSALPYRGDQPQHF.

The CDR3, as DNA: TGTGCCAGCTCCCCTGTGCGCAACACCGGGGAGCTGTTTTTT. Its translation is CASSPVRNTGELFF. The chain is built from TRBV6-1 and TRBJ2-2; D call uncertain. Germline CDR1 and CDR2: MNHNS and SASEGT. Trimming took off 8 bases at V and 2 bases at J, with 12 bases between the two ends. The CDR3 has 14 residues.

A few counts support this clonotype. The chain carries TRBV2 and TRBJ2-3; tentatively, D is TRBD1 (5 bases). Looked up from germline, CDR1 is SNHLY and CDR2 is FYNNEI. The V end was cut by 2 bases, the J end by 0 bases, with 9 bases between. CDR3 length: 15 residues. CDR3 region: CASSEQGTSTDTQYF. CDR3 in DNA: TGTGCCAGCAGTGAACAGGGAACTAGCACAGATACGCAGTATTTT.

This clonotype was seen a few times. The J gene is TRBJ2-3, the V gene TRBV24-1, with D maybe TRBD2 (5 bases). CDR1 is KGHDR and CDR2 is SFDVKD in the germline V gene. The CDR3 runs to 16 residues. V lost 7 bases and J 2 bases, leaving 18 bases between the germline ends. This CDR3 reads CATSPARGLDTDTQYF. In DNA form, the CDR3 reads TGTGCCACCAGCCCAGCCCGCGGGCTCGACACAGATACGCAGTATTTT.

V gene TRBV11-2 combines with J gene TRBJ2-5, with 9 bases identical to TRBD1. CDR1 and CDR2 (germline): SGHAT, FQNNGV. CDR3 length: 16 amino acids. V was pared by 2 bases and J by 1 base, with 5 bases of the junction left unmatched. The CDR3 DNA reads TGTGCCAGCAGCTTAATGACAGGGGGATTCCAAGAGACCCAGTACTTC. Amino acids: CASSLMTGGFQETQYF.

This clonotype was observed a handful of times. The chain couples TRBV2 to TRBJ2-2; maybe TRBD2 (5 bases). This CDR3 contains 14 residues. V was shortened by 7 bases and J by 0 bases, with 9 bases between the two germline ends. Germline assignment: CDR1 SNHLY and CDR2 FYNNEI. The CDR3 region is CASTGKPNTGELFF. The CDR3 DNA follows: TGTGCCAGCACCGGGAAACCGAACACCGGGGAGCTGTTTTTT. The full variable domain, its missing parts supplied by reference TRBV2 and TRBJ2-2, is EPEVTQTPSHQVTQMGQEVILRCVPISNHLYFYWYRQILGQKVEFLVSFYNNEISEKSEIFDDQFSVERPDGSNFTLKIRSTKLEDSAMYFCASTGKPNTGELFFGEGSRLTVL.

As concerns this clonotype: A much larger clone differs by one base, so this may be a read error. This chain uses TRBV6-5 with TRBJ2-5, with D perhaps TRBD2 (6 bases). This CDR3 comprises 17 residues. Germline CDR1 and CDR2: MNHEY and SVGAGI. The chain's CDR3 is CASSYPGRGLTGETLYF. For the CDR3, the DNA is TGTGCCAGCAGTTACCCCGGACGGGGACTTACCGGTGAGACCCTGTACTTC.

In this sample, this clonotype turned up a few times. The rearrangement joins TRBV7-2 to TRBJ2-7; 9 nucleotides match TRBD2. CDR3 size: 16 residues. J was trimmed by 6 bases and V by 1 base; bases with no gene match: 10. Per the germline V gene, CDR1 is SGHTA and CDR2 is FQGNSA. The CDR3 bases are TGTGCCAGCAGCTTAGTGCCTAGCGGGACCAGAGGCGAGCAGTACTTC. Translation gives CASSLVPSGTRGEQYF.

V usage is TRBV14 and J usage is TRBJ2-2; no clear D. The CDR3 totals 13 residues. V shed 4 bases and J shed 8 bases, with 11 bases lying between them. Looked up from germline, CDR1 is SGHDN and CDR2 is FVKESK. The CDR3 DNA sequence: TGTGCCAGCAGCCTCCAGCGCGCTGGGGAGCTGTTTTTT. Translated: CASSLQRAGELFF. The full variable domain, in which reference TRBV14 and TRBJ2-2 provide the parts outside the CDR3, is EAGVTQFPSHSVIEKGQTVTLRCDPISGHDNLYWYRRVMGKEIKFLLHFVKESKQDESGMPNNRFLAERTGGTYSTLKVQPAELEDSGVYFCASSLQRAGELFFGEGSRLTVL.

The V call is TRBV29-1, the J call TRBJ1-1; 7 bases agree with TRBD1. Germline assignment: CDR1 SQVTM and CDR2 ANQGSEA. J was trimmed by 0 bases and V by 4 bases; bases with no gene match: 5. This CDR3 region has 14 residues. CDR3 nucleotides: TGCAGCGTTGTCCTCACAGGGGTGAACACTGAAGCTTTCTTT. Translation gives CSVVLTGVNTEAFF.

CDR3 protein: CASSLTRVRGDEQYF. DNA of the CDR3: TGTGCCAGCAGCTTAACCCGGGTTAGAGGCGACGAGCAGTACTTC. The rearrangement links TRBV7-9 to TRBJ2-7; no firm D call. The V gene lost 2 bases and the J gene lost 5 bases, with 16 bases spanning the gap. From germline, CDR1 is SEHNR and CDR2 FQNEAQ (reference sequence). The CDR3 is 15 residues long.

Only a few counts were recorded for this clonotype. The J gene is TRBJ2-7, the V gene TRBV5-6; TRBD1 matches 8 bases. V was clipped by 7 bases and J by 3 bases; unmatched bases: 6. Germline CDR1 reads SGHDT; CDR2 reads YYEEEE. The CDR3 spans 13 residues. Written as DNA, the CDR3 is TGTGCCAGCTTCCGGGACAGGAGCTACGAGCAGTACTTC. It translates to CASFRDRSYEQYF.